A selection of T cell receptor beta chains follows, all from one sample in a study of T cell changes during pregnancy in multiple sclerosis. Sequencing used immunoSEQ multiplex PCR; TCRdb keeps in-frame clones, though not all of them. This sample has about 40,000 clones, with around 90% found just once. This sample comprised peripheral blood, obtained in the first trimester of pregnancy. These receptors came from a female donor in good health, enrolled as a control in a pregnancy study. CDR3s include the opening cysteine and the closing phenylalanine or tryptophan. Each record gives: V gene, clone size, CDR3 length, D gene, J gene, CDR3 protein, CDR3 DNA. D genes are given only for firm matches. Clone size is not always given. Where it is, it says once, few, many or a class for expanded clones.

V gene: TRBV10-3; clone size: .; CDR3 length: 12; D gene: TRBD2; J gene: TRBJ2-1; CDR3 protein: CATLAGVNEQFF; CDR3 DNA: TGTGCCACCTTAGCGGGAGTGAATGAGCAGTTCTTC
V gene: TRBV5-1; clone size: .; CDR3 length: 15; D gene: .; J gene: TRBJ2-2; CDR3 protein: CASSLKGENTGELFF; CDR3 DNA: TGCGCCAGCAGCTTAAAGGGAGAGAACACCGGGGAGCTGTTTTTT
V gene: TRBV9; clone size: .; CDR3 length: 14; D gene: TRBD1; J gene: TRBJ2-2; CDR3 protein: CASSVTGGIGELFF; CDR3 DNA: TGTGCCAGCAGCGTGACAGGGGGCATCGGGGAGCTGTTTTTT
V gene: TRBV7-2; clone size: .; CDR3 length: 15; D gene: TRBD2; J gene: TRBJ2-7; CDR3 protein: CASSLGAGAAYEQYF; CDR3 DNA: TGTGCCAGCAGCTTAGGTGCGGGAGCAGCCTACGAGCAGTACTTC
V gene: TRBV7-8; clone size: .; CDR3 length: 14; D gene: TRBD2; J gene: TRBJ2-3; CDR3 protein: CASSLVLAGDTQYF; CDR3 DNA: TGTGCCAGCAGCTTAGTGCTAGCGGGCGATACGCAGTATTTT
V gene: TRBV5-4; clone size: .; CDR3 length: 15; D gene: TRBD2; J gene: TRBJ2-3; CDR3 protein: CASSLTSGTTDTQYF; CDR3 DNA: TGTGCCAGCAGCTTAACTAGCGGAACCACAGATACGCAGTATTTT
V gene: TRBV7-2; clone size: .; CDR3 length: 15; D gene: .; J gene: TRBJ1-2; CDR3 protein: CASSLTAETGYGYTF; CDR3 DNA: TGTGCCAGCAGCTTAACGGCAGAGACGGGCTATGGCTACACCTTC
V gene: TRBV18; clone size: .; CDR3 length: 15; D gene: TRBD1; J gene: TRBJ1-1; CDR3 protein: CASSPRQGSNTEAFF; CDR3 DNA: TGTGCCAGCTCTCCTCGACAGGGGTCCAACACTGAAGCTTTCTTT
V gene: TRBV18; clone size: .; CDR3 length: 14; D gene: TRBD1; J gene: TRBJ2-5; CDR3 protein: CASSPTRDSPTQYF; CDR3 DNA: TGTGCCAGCTCACCAACACGGGACAGTCCAACCCAGTACTTC
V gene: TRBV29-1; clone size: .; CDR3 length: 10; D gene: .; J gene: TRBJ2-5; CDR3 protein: CSVFGETQYF; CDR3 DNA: TGCAGCGTTTTCGGGGAGACCCAGTACTTC
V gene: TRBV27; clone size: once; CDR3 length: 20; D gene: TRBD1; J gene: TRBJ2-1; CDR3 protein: CASSLIGHLFGTGAYNEQFF; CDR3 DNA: TGTGCCAGCAGTTTAATCGGTCACCTCTTTGGGACAGGGGCCTACAATGAGCAGTTCTTC
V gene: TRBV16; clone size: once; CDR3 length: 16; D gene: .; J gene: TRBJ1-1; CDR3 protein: CASSQSYWGANTEAFF; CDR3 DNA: TGTGCCAGCAGCCAATCTTATTGGGGCGCGAACACTGAAGCTTTCTTT
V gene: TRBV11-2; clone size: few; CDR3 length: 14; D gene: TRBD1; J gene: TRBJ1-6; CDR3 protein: CASSRTGWNSPLHF; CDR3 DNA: TGTGCCAGCAGCCGGACAGGGTGGAATTCACCCCTCCACTTT
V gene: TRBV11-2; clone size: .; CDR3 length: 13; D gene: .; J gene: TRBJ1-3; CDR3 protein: CASSLDLGNTIYF; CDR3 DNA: TGTGCCAGCAGCTTAGACTTAGGAAACACCATATATTTT
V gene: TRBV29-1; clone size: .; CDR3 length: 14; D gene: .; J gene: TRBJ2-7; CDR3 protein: CSVRHGPGTREQYF; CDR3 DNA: TGCAGCGTTCGACACGGTCCCGGGACTCGGGAGCAGTACTTC
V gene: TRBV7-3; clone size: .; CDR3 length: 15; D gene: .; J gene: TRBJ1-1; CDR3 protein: CASSLRGGARAEAFF; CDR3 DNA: TGTGCCAGCAGCTTACGGGGGGGGGCCCGGGCTGAAGCTTTCTTT
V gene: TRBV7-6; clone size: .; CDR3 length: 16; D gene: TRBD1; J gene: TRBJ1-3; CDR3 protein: CASSYRGRGSGNTIYF; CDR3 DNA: TGTGCCAGCAGCTACAGGGGAAGGGGCTCTGGAAACACCATATATTTT
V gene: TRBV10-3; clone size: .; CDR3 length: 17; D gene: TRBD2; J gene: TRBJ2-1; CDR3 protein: CAISESPAGATYNEQFF; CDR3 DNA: TGTGCCATCAGTGAGTCGCCAGCGGGAGCTACCTACAATGAGCAGTTCTTC
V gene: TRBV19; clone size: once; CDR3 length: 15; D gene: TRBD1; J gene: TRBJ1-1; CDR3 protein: CASSLQGNMNTEAFF; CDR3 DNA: TGTGCCAGTAGTTTACAGGGGAATATGAACACTGAAGCTTTCTTT
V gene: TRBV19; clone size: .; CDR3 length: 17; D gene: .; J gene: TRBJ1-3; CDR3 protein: CASSRRQGRGSGNTIYF; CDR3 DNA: TGTGCCAGTAGTCGACGACAAGGGAGGGGCTCTGGAAACACCATATATTTT
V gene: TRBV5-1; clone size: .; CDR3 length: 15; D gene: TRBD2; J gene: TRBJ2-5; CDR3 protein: CASGDSGGIGETQYF; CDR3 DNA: TGCGCCAGCGGAGACAGCGGGGGTATAGGGGAGACCCAGTACTTC
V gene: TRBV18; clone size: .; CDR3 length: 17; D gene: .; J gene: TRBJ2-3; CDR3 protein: CATKLGTPGGTADTQYF; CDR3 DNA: TGTGCCACCAAACTTGGGACCCCCGGGGGAACAGCAGATACGCAGTATTTT
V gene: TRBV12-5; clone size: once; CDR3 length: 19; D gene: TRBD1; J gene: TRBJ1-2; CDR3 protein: CASGLTVRLGGTGTNGYTF; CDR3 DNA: TGTGCTAGTGGTTTAACGGTTAGACTCGGGGGGACAGGGACTAATGGCTACACCTTC
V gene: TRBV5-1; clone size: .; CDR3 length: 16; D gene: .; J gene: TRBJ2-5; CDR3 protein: CASSLNPGGLQETQYF; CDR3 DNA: TGCGCCAGCAGCTTGAACCCCGGGGGGCTCCAAGAGACCCAGTACTTC
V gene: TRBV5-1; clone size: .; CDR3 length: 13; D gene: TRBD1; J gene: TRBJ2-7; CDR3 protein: CASSPDRDYEQYF; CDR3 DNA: TGCGCCAGCAGCCCGGACAGGGACTACGAGCAGTACTTC
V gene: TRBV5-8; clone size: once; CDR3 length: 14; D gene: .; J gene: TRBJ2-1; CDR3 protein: CASSFGESYNEQFF; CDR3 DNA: TGTGCCAGCAGCTTTGGGGAGTCCTACAATGAGCAGTTCTTC
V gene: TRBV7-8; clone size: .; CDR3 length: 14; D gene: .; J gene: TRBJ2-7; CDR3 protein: CASSSDRPSYEQYF; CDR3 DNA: TGTGCCAGCAGCTCAGACAGGCCGTCCTACGAGCAGTACTTC
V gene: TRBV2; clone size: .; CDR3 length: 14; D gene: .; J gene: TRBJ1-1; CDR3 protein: CASRLIAGNTEAFF; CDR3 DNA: TGTGCCAGCAGGCTAATAGCGGGGAACACTGAAGCTTTCTTT
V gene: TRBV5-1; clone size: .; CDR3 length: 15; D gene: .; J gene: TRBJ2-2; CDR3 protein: CASSITSTATGELFF; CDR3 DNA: TGCGCCAGCAGCATAACTAGCACCGCCACCGGGGAGCTGTTTTTT
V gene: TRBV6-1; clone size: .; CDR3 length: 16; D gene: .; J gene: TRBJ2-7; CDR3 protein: CASSGERAAFSYEQYF; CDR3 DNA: TGTGCCAGCAGTGGCGAGCGGGCAGCGTTCTCCTACGAGCAGTACTTC
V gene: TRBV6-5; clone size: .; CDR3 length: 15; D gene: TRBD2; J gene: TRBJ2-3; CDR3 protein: CASSYSGGGGNTQYF; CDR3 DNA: TGTGCCAGCAGTTACTCTGGCGGCGGGGGGAATACGCAGTATTTT
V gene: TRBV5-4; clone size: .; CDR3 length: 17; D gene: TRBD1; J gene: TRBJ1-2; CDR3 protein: CASSLLLTGGMSGGYTF; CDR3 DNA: TGTGCCAGCAGCTTGCTACTGACAGGGGGCATGAGTGGCGGCTACACCTTC
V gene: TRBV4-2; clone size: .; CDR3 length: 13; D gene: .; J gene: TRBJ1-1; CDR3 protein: CASSLGGATEAFF; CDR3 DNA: TGTGCCAGCAGTCTCGGGGGGGCCACTGAAGCTTTCTTT
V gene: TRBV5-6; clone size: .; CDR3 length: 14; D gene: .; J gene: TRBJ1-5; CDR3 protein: CASSLGQGTQPQHF; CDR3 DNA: TGTGCCAGCAGCTTGGGCCAGGGGACTCAGCCCCAGCATTTT
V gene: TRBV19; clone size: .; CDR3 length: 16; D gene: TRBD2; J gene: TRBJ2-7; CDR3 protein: CASSALGGTDSYEQYF; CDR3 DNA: TGTGCCAGTAGTGCCCTGGGGGGGACCGACTCCTACGAGCAGTACTTC
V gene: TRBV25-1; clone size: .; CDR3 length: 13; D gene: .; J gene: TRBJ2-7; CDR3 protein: CASSAGYGYEQYF; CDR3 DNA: TGTGCCAGCAGTGCCGGGTATGGCTACGAGCAGTACTTC
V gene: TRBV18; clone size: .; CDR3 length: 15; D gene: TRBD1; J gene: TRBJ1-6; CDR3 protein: CASSPNRGYNSPLHF; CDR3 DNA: TGTGCCAGCTCACCCAACAGGGGCTATAATTCACCCCTCCACTTT
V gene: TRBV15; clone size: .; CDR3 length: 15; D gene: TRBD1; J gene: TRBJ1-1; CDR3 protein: CATSRRGQMNTEAFF; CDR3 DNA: TGTGCCACCAGCAGACGGGGACAGATGAACACTGAAGCTTTCTTT
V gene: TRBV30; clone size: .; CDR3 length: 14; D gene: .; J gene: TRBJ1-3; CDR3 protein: CAWSLGAGGNTIYF; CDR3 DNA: TGTGCCTGGAGTTTGGGGGCAGGAGGAAACACCATATATTTT
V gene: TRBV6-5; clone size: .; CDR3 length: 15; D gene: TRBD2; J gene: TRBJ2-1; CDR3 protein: CASSPLAGAHNEQFF; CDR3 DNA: TGTGCCAGCAGTCCGCTAGCGGGGGCACACAATGAGCAGTTCTTC
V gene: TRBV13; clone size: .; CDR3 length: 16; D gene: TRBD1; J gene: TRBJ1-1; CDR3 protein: CASSLSTGGAPTEAFF; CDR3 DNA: TGTGCCAGCAGCTTATCCACAGGGGGCGCACCCACTGAAGCTTTCTTT
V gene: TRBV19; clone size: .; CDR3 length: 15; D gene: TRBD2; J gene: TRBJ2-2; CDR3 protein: CASSIISGGAGELFF; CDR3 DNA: TGTGCCAGTAGTATAATAAGCGGGGGGGCCGGGGAGCTGTTTTTT
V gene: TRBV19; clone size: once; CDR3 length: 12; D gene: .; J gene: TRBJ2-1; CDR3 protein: CASSISSNEQFF; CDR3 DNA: TGTGCCAGTAGTATTTCATCCAATGAGCAGTTCTTC
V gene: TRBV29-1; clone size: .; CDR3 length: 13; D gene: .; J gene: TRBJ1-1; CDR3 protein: CSAKRAKNTEAFF; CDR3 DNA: TGCAGCGCTAAGAGGGCCAAGAACACTGAAGCTTTCTTT
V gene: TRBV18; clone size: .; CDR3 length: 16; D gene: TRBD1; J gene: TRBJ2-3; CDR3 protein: CASSLVTGGSTDTQYF; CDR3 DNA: TGTGCCAGCTCACTTGTCACAGGGGGTTCCACAGATACGCAGTATTTT
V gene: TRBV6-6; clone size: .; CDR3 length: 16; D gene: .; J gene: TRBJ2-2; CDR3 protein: CASSLRTALATGELFF; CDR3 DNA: TGTGCCAGCAGTCTTCGGACAGCCTTAGCCACCGGGGAGCTGTTTTTT
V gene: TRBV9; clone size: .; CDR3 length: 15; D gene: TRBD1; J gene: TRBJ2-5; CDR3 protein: CASSAREGAQETQYF; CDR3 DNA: TGTGCCAGCAGCGCGCGAGAGGGGGCGCAAGAGACCCAGTACTTC
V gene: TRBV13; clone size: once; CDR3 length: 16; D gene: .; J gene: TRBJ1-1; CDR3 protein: CASSLWGEWVNTEAFF; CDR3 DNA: TGTGCCAGCAGCCTGTGGGGGGAGTGGGTTAACACTGAAGCTTTCTTT
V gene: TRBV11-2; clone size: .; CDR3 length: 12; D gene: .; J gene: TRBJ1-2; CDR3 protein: CASSSLSRGYTF; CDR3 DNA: TGTGCCAGCAGCTCGCTATCCAGGGGCTACACCTTC
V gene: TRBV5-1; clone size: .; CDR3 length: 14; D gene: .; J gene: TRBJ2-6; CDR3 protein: CASSFDIGANVLTF; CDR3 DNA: TGCGCCAGCAGCTTTGACATAGGGGCCAACGTCCTGACTTTC
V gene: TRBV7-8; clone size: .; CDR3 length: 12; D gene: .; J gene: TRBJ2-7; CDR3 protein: CASSRELYEQYF; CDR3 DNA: TGTGCCAGCAGCCGGGAACTATACGAGCAGTACTTC
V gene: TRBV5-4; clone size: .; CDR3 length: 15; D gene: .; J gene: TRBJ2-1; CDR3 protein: CASSLRAYSYNEQFF; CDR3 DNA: TGTGCCAGCAGCTTGAGAGCGTACTCCTACAATGAGCAGTTCTTC
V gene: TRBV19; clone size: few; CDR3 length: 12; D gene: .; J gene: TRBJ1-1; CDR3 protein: CASSIEAGAAFF; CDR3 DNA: TGTGCCAGTAGTATCGAGGCGGGGGCTGCTTTCTTT
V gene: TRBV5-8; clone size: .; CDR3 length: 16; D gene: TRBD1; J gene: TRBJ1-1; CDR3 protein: CASSLLAGQMNTEAFF; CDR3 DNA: TGTGCCAGCAGCTTGTTAGCGGGACAGATGAACACTGAAGCTTTCTTT
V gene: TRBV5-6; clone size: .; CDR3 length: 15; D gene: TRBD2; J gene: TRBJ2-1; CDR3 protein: CASSLVLAGDYEQFF; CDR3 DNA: TGTGCCAGCAGCTTGGTCCTAGCGGGGGACTATGAGCAGTTCTTC